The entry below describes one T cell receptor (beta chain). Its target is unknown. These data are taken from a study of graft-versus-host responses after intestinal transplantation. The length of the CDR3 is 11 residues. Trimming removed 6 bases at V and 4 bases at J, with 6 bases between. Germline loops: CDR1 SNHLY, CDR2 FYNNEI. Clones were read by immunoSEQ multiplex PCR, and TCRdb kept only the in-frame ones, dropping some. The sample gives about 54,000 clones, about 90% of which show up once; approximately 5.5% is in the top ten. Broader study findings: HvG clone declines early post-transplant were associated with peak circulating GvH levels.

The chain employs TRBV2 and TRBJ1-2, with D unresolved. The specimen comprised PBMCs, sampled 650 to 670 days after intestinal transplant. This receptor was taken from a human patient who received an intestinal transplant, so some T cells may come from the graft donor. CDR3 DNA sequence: TGTGCCAGCAGAAGCCTCTATGGCTACACCTTC. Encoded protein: CASRSLYGYTF.